The 12 T cell receptor beta chains reported below all come from one sample, sequenced in a study of T cells in localized non-small cell lung cancer. The assay was immunoSEQ multiplex PCR, and TCRdb's table has in-frame clones only and misses some. Here the sample spans tens of thousands of clones, 80% to 95% being singletons. The input for sequencing was peripheral blood mononuclear cells, taken before any cancer treatment. Receptors originate from a woman aged 40-75 years with stage III lung adenocarcinoma.

This chain links TRBV7-8 with TRBJ2-1; D is uncertain. The CDR3 covers 15 residues. Germline V gene lookup returns CDR1 SGHVS and CDR2 FQNEAQ. The germline V and J ends were trimmed by 5 bases and 7 bases, with 18 bases remaining between them. As DNA, the CDR3 is TGTGCCAGCAGCCCCCCCCCACCCCCGAGGAATGAGCAGTTCTTC. This gives the protein CASSPPPPPRNEQFF.

This chain links TRBV7-6 with TRBJ2-1; 10 bases line up with TRBD2. The CDR3 has 16 residues. J was trimmed by 9 bases and V by 2 bases; bases with no gene match: 10. Germline-derived CDR1 and CDR2 are SGHVS and FNYEAQ. Here the CDR3 DNA reads TGTGCCAGCAGCTTATTAAGCGGGAGGGTGGAAGGTGAGCAGTTCTTC. Its protein is CASSLLSGRVEGEQFF. Together with reference TRBV7-6 and TRBJ2-1, the CDR3 gives the full variable domain: GAGVSQSPRYKVTKRGQDVALRCDPISGHVSLYWYRQALGQGPEFLTYFNYEAQQDKSGLPNDRFSAERPEGSISTLTIQRTEQRDSAMYRCASSLLSGRVEGEQFFGPGTRLTVL.

This sequence joins TRBV6-6 and TRBJ1-1; TRBD1 might be the D (5 bases). This CDR3 is 14 amino acids long. Trimming stripped 6 bases from V and 6 bases from J, with 17 bases between. Germline V CDR1 and CDR2: MNHNY, SVGAGI (reference sequence). CDR3 residues: CASSRWDHQAEAFF. CDR3 nucleotide sequence: TGTGCCAGCAGCCGCTGGGACCACCAAGCTGAAGCTTTCTTT.

CDR3 in DNA: TGCGCCAGCAGTACGCTAGCGGGAGGGCCGTATGAGCAGTTCTTC. This gives the protein CASSTLAGGPYEQFF. The chain combines TRBV10-2 with TRBJ2-1; 12 nucleotides agree with TRBD2. The CDR3 runs to 15 residues. The junction had 7 bases not matched to a gene; V was cut back by 5 bases and J by 8 bases. Germline V gene lookup returns CDR1 WSHSY and CDR2 SAAADI.

J is TRBJ2-1 and V is TRBV6-6, with TRBD2 matching 8 bases. This CDR3 comprises 15 residues. Germline V gene data show CDR1 as MNHNY and CDR2 as SVGAGI (reference sequence). V trimming: 6 bases; J trimming: 2 bases; junction bases outside the gene matches: 6. CDR3 loop: CASSRAGATYNEQFF. CDR3 in DNA: TGTGCCAGCAGCAGAGCGGGGGCCACCTACAATGAGCAGTTCTTC.

The chain carries TRBV2 and TRBJ1-2; 8 bases line up with TRBD1. CDR1 and CDR2 (germline): SNHLY, FYNNEI. V was clipped by 7 bases and J by 4 bases; unmatched bases: 5. This CDR3 contains 13 residues. This CDR3 is CASTLTGGYGYTF. The CDR3 bases are TGTGCCAGCACCCTAACAGGGGGCTATGGCTACACCTTC.

The chain has TRBV28 and TRBJ2-5, with TRBD2 matching over 7 bases. V lost 3 bases and J lost 4; bases outside the gene matches: 5. CDR1 is MDHEN and CDR2 is SYDVKM in the germline V gene. The CDR3 has 14 amino acids. The CDR3 spells CASSFGGSRETQYF. The CDR3 DNA is TGTGCCAGCAGTTTCGGCGGGAGTAGAGAGACCCAGTACTTC.

There are a few counts of this clone. The chain recombines TRBV5-1 with TRBJ1-1, with 8 positions matching TRBD1. Unmatched junction bases numbered 5, after V lost 4 bases and J lost 0 bases. The CDR3 has 15 residues. Germline V gene data show CDR1 as SGHRS and CDR2 as YFSETQ. The DNA of the CDR3 is TGCGCCAGCAGCACCCACAGGGGGATGAACACTGAAGCTTTCTTT. Its protein is CASSTHRGMNTEAFF. The variable domain in full, with the rest retrieved from reference TRBV5-1 and TRBJ1-1, is KAGVTQTPRYLIKTRGQQVTLSCSPISGHRSVSWYQQTPGQGLQFLFEYFSETQRNKGNFPGRFSGRQFSNSRSEMNVSTLELGDSALYLCASSTHRGMNTEAFFGQGTRLTVV.

The chain links TRBV28 to TRBJ1-5, with 8 positions matching TRBD1. This CDR3 is 15 amino acids long. The germline V gene has CDR1 MDHEN and CDR2 SYDVKM. The V and J ends lost 3 bases and 7 bases, in that order; junction bases with no gene match: 8. CDR3 nucleotide sequence: TGTGCCAGCAGTTTTTCCAGGGGGCGAGGGCAGCCCCAGCATTTT. Amino acids: CASSFSRGRGQPQHF.

This sequence joins TRBV11-3 and TRBJ2-3; TRBD1 aligns across 7 bases. The ends lost 4 bases at V and 2 bases at J; junction bases unmatched: 12. Germline V gene sequence: CDR1 SGHNT, CDR2 YENEEA. The CDR3 loop spans 17 amino acids. CDR3 in DNA: TGTGCCAGCAGCTCGAGACAGGGCGGATTTTCCACAGATACGCAGTATTTT. Its translation: CASSSRQGGFSTDTQYF.

This chain uses TRBV6-5 with TRBJ2-7, with 11 positions matching TRBD2. From germline, CDR1 is MNHEY and CDR2 SVGAGI. The CDR3 covers 15 residues. The trim removed 7 bases at V and 0 bases at J, leaving 5 bases unmatched. CDR3 sequence reads: CASNPTSGGSYEQYF. The CDR3 nucleotides are TGTGCCAGCAACCCAACTAGCGGGGGCTCCTACGAGCAGTACTTC.

The chain carries TRBV6-1 and TRBJ2-2, with D maybe TRBD1 (6 bases). There are 16 residues in the CDR3. With 1 base removed from V and 3 bases from J, the gap between germline ends came to 12 bases. Germline CDR1 and CDR2: MNHNS and SASEGT. This chain's CDR3 is CASSEVQGRHTGELFF. CDR3 nucleotide sequence: TGTGCCAGCAGTGAAGTTCAGGGGCGGCACACCGGGGAGCTGTTTTTT.